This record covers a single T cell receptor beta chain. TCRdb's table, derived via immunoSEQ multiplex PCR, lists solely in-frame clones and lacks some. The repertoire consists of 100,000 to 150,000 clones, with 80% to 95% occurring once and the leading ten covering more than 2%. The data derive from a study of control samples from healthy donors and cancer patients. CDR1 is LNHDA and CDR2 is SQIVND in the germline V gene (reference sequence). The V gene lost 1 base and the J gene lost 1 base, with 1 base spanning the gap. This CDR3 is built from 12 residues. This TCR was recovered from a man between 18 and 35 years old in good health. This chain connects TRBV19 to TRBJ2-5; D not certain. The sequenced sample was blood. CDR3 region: CASSIGQETQYF. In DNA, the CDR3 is TGTGCCAGTAGTATAGGCCAAGAGACCCAGTACTTC.